This section outlines one TCR beta chain sequence together with its context. The sample is drawn from a study of monozygotic twins with inflammatory bowel disease. TCRdb reanalyzed the 5' RACE reads and collapses them to one entry per CDR3 protein, without DNA. Its clone listing holds 300,000 to 400,000 distinct CDR3 sequences. CDR1 is DFQATT and CDR2 is SNEGSKA in the germline V gene (reference sequence). The CDR3 runs 13 residues. The sample was blood. The receptor comes from a human donor with ulcerative colitis or Crohn's disease, or a healthy co-twin of an affected twin (not recorded which). The chain uses TRBV20-1 and TRBJ1-1; TCRdb selects TRBD1, and the lack of DNA leaves this call unchecked. The CDR3 spells CSALGTVNTEAFF.